The rows below give T cell receptor beta chains drawn from one sample of a study of Ad26.COV2.S vaccination and SARS-CoV-2 variants. The protocol was immunoSEQ multiplex PCR, while the TCRdb copy is restricted to in-frame clones and leaves out a portion. The table records 400,000 to 500,000 clones, approximately 88% of them present only once. The input for sequencing was peripheral blood, taken in a trial of Ad26.COV2.S vaccine versus placebo. The receptors shown here come from a person between 18 and 65 years old who received the Ad26.COV2.S COVID-19 vaccine or a placebo. CDR3s include the opening cysteine and the closing phenylalanine or tryptophan. Each record gives: clone size, V gene, J gene, D gene, CDR3 protein, CDR3 DNA. A D gene is named only where the DNA matches it firmly. Size is stated for part of the rows, as once, few or many counts, or as a class when the clone is expanded.

size: .
V: TRBV7-8
J: TRBJ2-2
D: TRBD2
CDR3: CASSLSSGGAGELFF
DNA: TGTGCCAGCAGCTTAAGTAGCGGGGGGGCCGGGGAGCTGTTTTTT

size: .
V: TRBV6-5
J: TRBJ1-2
D: .
CDR3: CASSYSGRPNYGYTF
DNA: TGTGCCAGCAGTTACTCGGGCAGACCTAACTATGGCTACACCTTC

size: .
V: TRBV6-2/TRBV6-3
J: TRBJ1-5
D: TRBD1
CDR3: CASSYSRQGIFSNQPQHF
DNA: TGTGCCAGCAGTTACTCGCGACAGGGGATATTTAGCAATCAGCCCCAGCATTTT

size: .
V: TRBV6-2/TRBV6-3
J: TRBJ2-2
D: .
CDR3: CASSKRGYLEAGELFF
DNA: TGTGCCAGCAGTAAAAGAGGCTATTTAGAAGCCGGGGAGCTGTTTTTT

size: few
V: TRBV6-2/TRBV6-3
J: TRBJ2-7
D: .
CDR3: CASSYGSARIHYEQYF
DNA: TGTGCCAGCAGTTACGGGAGTGCCAGAATCCACTACGAGCAGTACTTC

size: .
V: TRBV7-2
J: TRBJ2-7
D: .
CDR3: CASSLQGSLAYEQYF
DNA: TGTGCCAGCAGCTTACAGGGGTCCTTAGCTTACGAGCAGTACTTC

size: .
V: TRBV9
J: TRBJ2-1
D: .
CDR3: CASSVGPANEQFF
DNA: TGTGCCAGCAGCGTAGGACCCGCCAATGAGCAGTTCTTC

size: .
V: TRBV4-3
J: TRBJ1-5
D: .
CDR3: CASSQDRGFWQPQHF
DNA: TGCGCCAGCAGCCAAGATCGGGGGTTTTGGCAGCCCCAGCATTTT

size: .
V: TRBV4-1
J: TRBJ2-5
D: .
CDR3: CASSQGGRLQETQYF
DNA: TGCGCCAGCAGCCAAGGAGGACGGTTACAAGAGACCCAGTACTTC

size: .
V: TRBV19
J: TRBJ2-1
D: .
CDR3: CASSVTSPATNEQFF
DNA: TGTGCCAGTAGTGTTACTAGCCCCGCTACGAATGAGCAGTTCTTC

size: .
V: TRBV30
J: TRBJ1-2
D: .
CDR3: CAWVRRRAQIYGYTF
DNA: TGTGCCTGGGTAAGACGGCGTGCCCAGATTTATGGCTACACCTTC

size: .
V: TRBV28
J: TRBJ1-1
D: .
CDR3: CASSFVRSATEAFF
DNA: TGTGCCAGCAGTTTTGTCAGGTCAGCCACTGAAGCTTTCTTT

size: .
V: TRBV12-3/TRBV12-4
J: TRBJ2-7
D: .
CDR3: CASSLRLTYEQYF
DNA: TGTGCCAGCAGTTTGAGACTCACCTACGAGCAGTACTTC

size: once
V: TRBV14
J: TRBJ1-1
D: .
CDR3: CASSQGRGRTEAFF
DNA: TGTGCCAGCAGCCAAGGCAGAGGGAGGACTGAAGCTTTCTTT

size: .
V: TRBV30
J: TRBJ1-5
D: .
CDR3: CAWRTGMDQPQHF
DNA: TGTGCCTGGAGAACGGGTATGGATCAGCCCCAGCATTTT

size: .
V: TRBV25-1
J: TRBJ1-3
D: .
CDR3: CASSGIGHHSGNTIYF
DNA: TGTGCCAGCAGTGGGATAGGACACCACTCTGGAAACACCATATATTTT

size: .
V: TRBV28
J: TRBJ1-3
D: .
CDR3: CASSPFSGNTIYF
DNA: TGTGCCAGCAGCCCATTTTCTGGAAACACCATATATTTT

size: .
V: TRBV11-2
J: TRBJ1-2
D: TRBD1
CDR3: CASSGQVYYGYTF
DNA: TGTGCCAGCAGCGGACAGGTTTACTATGGCTACACCTTC

size: .
V: TRBV24-1
J: TRBJ1-1
D: TRBD1
CDR3: CATRGQQNTEAFF
DNA: TGTGCCACCAGGGGACAGCAGAACACTGAAGCTTTCTTT

size: .
V: TRBV19
J: TRBJ1-5
D: .
CDR3: CASRAGPYLGYSNQPQHF
DNA: TGTGCCAGTAGGGCCGGCCCTTATCTGGGCTATAGCAATCAGCCCCAGCATTTT

size: .
V: TRBV6-5
J: TRBJ1-4
D: .
CDR3: CASSRFNEKLFF
DNA: TGTGCCAGCAGCCGGTTCAATGAAAAACTGTTTTTT

size: .
V: TRBV7-6
J: TRBJ1-3
D: .
CDR3: CASSLGWWEDGNTIYF
DNA: TGTGCCAGCAGCTTGGGGTGGTGGGAAGACGGAAACACCATATATTTT

size: .
V: TRBV6-2/TRBV6-3
J: TRBJ1-4
D: TRBD1
CDR3: CASSRDRDERKLFF
DNA: TGTGCCAGCAGCCGTGACAGGGACGAACGTAAACTGTTTTTT

size: .
V: TRBV29-1
J: TRBJ2-7
D: .
CDR3: CSVEGQNYEQYF
DNA: TGCAGCGTTGAAGGACAGAACTACGAGCAGTACTTC

size: .
V: TRBV9
J: TRBJ1-1
D: .
CDR3: CASSVELIVKEAFF
DNA: TGTGCCAGCAGCGTAGAACTCATCGTAAAAGAAGCTTTCTTT